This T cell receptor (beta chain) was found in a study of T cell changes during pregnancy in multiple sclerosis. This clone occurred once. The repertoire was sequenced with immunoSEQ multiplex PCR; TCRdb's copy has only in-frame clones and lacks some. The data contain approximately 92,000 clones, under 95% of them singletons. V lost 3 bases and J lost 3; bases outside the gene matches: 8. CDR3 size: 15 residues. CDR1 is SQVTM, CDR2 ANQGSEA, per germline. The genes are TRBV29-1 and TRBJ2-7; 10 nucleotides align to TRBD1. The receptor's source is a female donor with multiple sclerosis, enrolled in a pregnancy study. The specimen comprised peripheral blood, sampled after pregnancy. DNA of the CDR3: TGCAGCGTTGAGGTTTGGACAGGGGGGGACTACGAGCAGTACTTC. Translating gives CSVEVWTGGDYEQYF.